Each of the 9 T cell receptor beta chains below was sequenced from the same sample in a study of CD4 T cells in relation to SARS-CoV-2 and coronaviruses. CD4+ T cells from unexposed donors were obtained before the COVID-19 pandemic (2011-2018). After around nine days of culture, CD4+ T cells were isolated. No cognate antigen is known for these TCRs. Method: immunoSEQ multiplex PCR; TCRdb's copy keeps in-frame clones and lacks some. In the table there are about 21,000 clones, 55% to 80% of which are singletons. Sequenced: CD4+ T cells from PBMCs, cultured in vitro. The receptors here all came from a human donor in good health.

This chain joins TRBV2 and TRBJ2-2, with 9 nucleotides matching TRBD1. V dropped 6 bases and J dropped 2; count of bases not matched to a gene: 7. The germline gives CDR1 SNHLY, CDR2 FYNNEI. There are 16 residues in the CDR3. CDR3 sequence (DNA): TGTGCCAGCAGCGCACAGGGGGCGATCAACACCGGGGAGCTGTTTTTT. This codes for CASSAQGAINTGELFF.

V usage is TRBV2 and J usage is TRBJ2-2; 10 nucleotides line up with TRBD2. V shed 3 bases, J shed 1 base, and the junction held 2 bases outside the gene matches. CDR1 SNHLY and CDR2 FYNNEI come from the germline V gene. The CDR3 is 16 amino acids. CDR3 nucleotides: TGTGCCAGCAGTGAGTGGACTAGCGGGAACACCGGGGAGCTGTTTTTT. Encoded protein: CASSEWTSGNTGELFF.

The gene calls are TRBV7-3 and TRBJ2-7, with D possibly TRBD2 on 6 matching bases. Germline V gene sequence: CDR1 SGHTA, CDR2 FQGTGA. V lost 0 bases and J 5 bases, leaving 8 bases between the germline ends. This CDR3 comprises 13 residues. CDR3 protein: CASSLTWRDEQYF. The CDR3 nucleotides read TGTGCCAGCAGCTTAACTTGGAGGGACGAGCAGTACTTC.

The chain uses TRBV19 and TRBJ2-5; D not resolved. This CDR3 spans 14 amino acids. Deletions cut 5 bases from V and 5 bases from J, with 15 bases between. Germline V gene data show CDR1 as LNHDA and CDR2 as SQIVND (reference sequence). The CDR3 DNA reads TGTGCCAGTAGTCTGCAATCCGACCGGGAGACCCAGTACTTC. This sequence encodes CASSLQSDRETQYF.

The chain carries TRBV10-2 and TRBJ1-5; TRBD1 is a possible D gene (6 bases). In germline, CDR1 is WSHSY, CDR2 SAAADI. Trimming cost V 2 bases and J 11 bases, with 19 bases left between them. The CDR3 covers 15 residues. CDR3 DNA: TGCGCCAGCAGTGAGAAGGGGACACGGATTGGGGCCCAGCATTTT. It translates to CASSEKGTRIGAQHF.

Turning to this clone: An end of the junction does not agree with germline; a read error may underlie this. This chain joins TRBV7-7 and TRBJ2-1; 8 bases are a match to TRBD2. Germline CDR1 and CDR2: SSHAT and FNYEAQ (reference sequence). The CDR3 is 15 amino acids. The chain's CDR3 is CASSLSGTRTSEQFF. The CDR3 DNA follows: TGTGCTAGCAGCCTCTCCGGGACTAGAACAAGTGAGCAGTTCTTC.

The rearrangement joins TRBV2 to TRBJ1-2; TRBD1 matches 8 bases. J was trimmed by 3 bases and V by 6 bases; bases with no gene match: 9. The CDR3 totals 15 residues. CDR1 is SNHLY, CDR2 FYNNEI, per germline. The CDR3 nucleotides are TGTGCCAGCAGGAAAGCAGGGGGCGGGGACTATGGCTACACCTTC. Translated: CASRKAGGGDYGYTF.

This clone was observed a few times. The chain couples TRBV6-5 to TRBJ2-7, with D hard to call. Germline-derived CDR1 and CDR2 are MNHEY and SVGAGI. The CDR3 length is 11 residues. V lost 6 bases, J lost 7 bases, and 10 bases lay in between. The CDR3 here is CASSSPLEQYF. Here the CDR3 DNA reads TGTGCCAGCAGCTCCCCCCTGGAGCAGTACTTC.

The chain couples TRBV4-1 to TRBJ2-3; 12 nucleotides align to TRBD2. V dropped 4 bases and J dropped 4; count of bases not matched to a gene: 9. This CDR3 is 17 amino acids long. The germline V gene has CDR1 MGHRA and CDR2 YSYEKL. The CDR3 region has the DNA TGCGCCAGCAGCCGGGGAGGCCTAGCGGGAGGGGCAGATACGCAGTATTTT. This translates into CASSRGGLAGGADTQYF.